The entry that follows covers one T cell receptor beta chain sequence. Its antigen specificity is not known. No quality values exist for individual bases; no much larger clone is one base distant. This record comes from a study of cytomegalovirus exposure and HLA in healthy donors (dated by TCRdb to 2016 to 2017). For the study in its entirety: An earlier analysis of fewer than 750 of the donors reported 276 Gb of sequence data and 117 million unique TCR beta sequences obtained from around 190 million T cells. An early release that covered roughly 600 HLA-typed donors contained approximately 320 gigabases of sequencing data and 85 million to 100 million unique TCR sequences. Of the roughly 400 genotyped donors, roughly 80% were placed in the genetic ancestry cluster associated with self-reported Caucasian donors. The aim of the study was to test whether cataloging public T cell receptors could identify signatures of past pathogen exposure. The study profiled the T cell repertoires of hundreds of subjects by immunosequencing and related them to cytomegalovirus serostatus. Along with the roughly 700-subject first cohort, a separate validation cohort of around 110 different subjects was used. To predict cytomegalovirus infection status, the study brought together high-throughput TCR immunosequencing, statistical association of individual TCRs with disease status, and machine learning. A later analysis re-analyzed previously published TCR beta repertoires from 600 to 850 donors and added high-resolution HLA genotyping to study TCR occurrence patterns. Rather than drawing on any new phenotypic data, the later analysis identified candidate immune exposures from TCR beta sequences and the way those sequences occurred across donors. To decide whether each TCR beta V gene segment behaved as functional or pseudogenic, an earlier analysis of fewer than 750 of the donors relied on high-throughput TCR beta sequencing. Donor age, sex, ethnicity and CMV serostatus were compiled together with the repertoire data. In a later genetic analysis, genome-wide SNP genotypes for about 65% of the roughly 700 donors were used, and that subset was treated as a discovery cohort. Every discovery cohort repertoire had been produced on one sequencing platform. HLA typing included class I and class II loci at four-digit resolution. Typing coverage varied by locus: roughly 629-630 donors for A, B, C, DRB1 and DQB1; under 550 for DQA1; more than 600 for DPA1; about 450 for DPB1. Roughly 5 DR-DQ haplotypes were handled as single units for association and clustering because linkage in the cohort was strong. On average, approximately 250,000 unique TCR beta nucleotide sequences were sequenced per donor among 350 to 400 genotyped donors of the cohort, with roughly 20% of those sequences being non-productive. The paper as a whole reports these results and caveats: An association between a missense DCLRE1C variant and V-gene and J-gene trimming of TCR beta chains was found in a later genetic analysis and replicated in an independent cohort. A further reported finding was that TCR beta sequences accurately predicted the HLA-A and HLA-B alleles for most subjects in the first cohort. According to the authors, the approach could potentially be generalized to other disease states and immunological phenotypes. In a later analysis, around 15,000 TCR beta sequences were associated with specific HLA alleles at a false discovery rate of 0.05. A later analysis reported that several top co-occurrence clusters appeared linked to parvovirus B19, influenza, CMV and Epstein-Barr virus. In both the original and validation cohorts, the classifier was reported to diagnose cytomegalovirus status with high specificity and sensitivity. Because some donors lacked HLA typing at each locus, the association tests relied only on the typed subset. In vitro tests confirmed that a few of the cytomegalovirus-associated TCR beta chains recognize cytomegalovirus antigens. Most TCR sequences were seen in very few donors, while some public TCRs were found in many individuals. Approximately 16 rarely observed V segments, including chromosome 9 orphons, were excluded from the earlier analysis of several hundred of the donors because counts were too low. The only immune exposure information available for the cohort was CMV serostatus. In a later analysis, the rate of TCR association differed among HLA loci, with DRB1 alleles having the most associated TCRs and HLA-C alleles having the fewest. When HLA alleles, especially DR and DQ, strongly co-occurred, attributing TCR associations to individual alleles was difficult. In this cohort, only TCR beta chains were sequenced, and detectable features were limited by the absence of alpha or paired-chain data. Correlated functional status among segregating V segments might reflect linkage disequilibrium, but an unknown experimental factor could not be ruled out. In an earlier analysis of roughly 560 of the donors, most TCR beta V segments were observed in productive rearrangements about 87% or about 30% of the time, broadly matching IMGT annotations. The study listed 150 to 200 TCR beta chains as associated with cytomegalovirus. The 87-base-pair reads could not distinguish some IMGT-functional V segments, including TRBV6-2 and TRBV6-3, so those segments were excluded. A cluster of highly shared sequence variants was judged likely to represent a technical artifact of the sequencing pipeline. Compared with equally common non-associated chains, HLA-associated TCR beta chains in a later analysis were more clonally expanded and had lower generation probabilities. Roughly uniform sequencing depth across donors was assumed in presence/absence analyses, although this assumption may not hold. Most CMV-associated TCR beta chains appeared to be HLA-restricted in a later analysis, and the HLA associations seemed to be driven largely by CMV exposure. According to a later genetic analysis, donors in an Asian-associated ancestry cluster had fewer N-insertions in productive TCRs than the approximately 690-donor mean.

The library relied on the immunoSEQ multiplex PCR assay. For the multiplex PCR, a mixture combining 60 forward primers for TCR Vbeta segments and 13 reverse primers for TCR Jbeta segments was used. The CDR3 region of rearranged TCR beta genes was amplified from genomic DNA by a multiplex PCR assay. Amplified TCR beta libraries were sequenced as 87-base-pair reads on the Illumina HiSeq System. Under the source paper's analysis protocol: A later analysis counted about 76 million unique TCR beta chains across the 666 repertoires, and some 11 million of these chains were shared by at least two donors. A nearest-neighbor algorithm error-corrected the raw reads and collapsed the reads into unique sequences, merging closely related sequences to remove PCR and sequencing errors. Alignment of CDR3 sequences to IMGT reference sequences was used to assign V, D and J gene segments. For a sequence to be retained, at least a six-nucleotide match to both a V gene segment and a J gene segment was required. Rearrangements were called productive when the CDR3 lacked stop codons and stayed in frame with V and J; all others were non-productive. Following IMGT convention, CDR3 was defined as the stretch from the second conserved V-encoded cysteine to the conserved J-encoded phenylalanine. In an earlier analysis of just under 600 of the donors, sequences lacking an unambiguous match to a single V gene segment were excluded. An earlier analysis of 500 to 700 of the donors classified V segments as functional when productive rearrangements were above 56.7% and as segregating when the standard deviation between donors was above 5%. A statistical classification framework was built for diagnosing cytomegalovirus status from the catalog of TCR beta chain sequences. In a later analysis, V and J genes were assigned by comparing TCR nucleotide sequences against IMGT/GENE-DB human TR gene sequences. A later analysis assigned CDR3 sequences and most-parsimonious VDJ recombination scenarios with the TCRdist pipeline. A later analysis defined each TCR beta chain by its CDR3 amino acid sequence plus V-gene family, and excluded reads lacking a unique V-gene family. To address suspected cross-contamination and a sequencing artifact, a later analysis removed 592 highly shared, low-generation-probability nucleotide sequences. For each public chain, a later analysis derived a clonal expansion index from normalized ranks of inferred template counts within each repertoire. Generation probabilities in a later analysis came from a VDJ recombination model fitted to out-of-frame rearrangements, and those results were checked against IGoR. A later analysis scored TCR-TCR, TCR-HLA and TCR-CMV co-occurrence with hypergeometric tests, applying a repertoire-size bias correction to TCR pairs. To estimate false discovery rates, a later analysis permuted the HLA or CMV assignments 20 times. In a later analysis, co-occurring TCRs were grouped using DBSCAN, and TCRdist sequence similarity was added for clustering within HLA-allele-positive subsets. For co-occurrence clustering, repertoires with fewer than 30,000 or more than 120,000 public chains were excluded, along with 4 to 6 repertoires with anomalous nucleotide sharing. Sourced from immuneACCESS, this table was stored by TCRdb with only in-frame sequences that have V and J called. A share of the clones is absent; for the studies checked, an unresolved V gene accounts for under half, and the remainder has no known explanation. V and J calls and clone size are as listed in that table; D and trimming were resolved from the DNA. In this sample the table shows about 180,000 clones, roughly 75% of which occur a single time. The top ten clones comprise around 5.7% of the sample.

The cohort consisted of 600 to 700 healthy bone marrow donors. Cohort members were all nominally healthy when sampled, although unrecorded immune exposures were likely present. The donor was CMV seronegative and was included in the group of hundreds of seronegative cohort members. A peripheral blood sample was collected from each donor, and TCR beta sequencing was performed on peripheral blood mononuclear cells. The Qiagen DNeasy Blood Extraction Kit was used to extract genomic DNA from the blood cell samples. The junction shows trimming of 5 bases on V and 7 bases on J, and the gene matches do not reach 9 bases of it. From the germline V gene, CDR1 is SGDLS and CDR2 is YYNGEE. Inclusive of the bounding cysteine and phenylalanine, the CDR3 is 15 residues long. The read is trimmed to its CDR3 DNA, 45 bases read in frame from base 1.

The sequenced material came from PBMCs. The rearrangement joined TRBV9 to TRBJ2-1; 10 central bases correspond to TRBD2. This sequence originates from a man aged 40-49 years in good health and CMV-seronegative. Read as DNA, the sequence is TGTGCCAGCAGGCCCCTAGCGGGAGAAGGGAATGAGCAGTTCTTC. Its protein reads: CASRPLAGEGNEQFF.